This TCR beta chain was retrieved from a study of T cells in Graves' hyperthyroidism and ophthalmopathy. The table lists this clonotype with a few counts. The TCR beta CDR3 regions underwent amplification using RNA transcripts as the source. HTBI primers drove first-round RT-PCR of the TCR CDR3. TCRdb recomputed calls from the multiplex PCR reads with MiXCR, one row per CDR3 protein. This sample carries about 640,000 distinct CDR3 sequences, around 20% of them seen once, and the ten largest clones take around a third. The clonotype originates from a young man with Graves' ophthalmopathy. The sequencing input was blood.

For the CDR3, the DNA is TGCAGCGGCCCGGGCAGGGTTGACTATGGCTACACCTTC. Translating gives CSGPGRVDYGYTF. J is TRBJ1-2 and V is TRBV20-1, with D possibly being TRBD1 (5 bases). Germline assignment: CDR1 DFQATT and CDR2 SNEGSKA (reference sequence). The CDR3 length is 13 residues.